The rows below give T cell receptor beta chains drawn from one sample of a study of blood T cell repertoires in COVID-19. Repertoires were generated with immunoSEQ multiplex PCR, while TCRdb's copy carries only in-frame clones and drops some. The table has more than 80,000 clones, about 85% seen once; the top ten hold roughly 2.2%. What was sequenced was peripheral blood. These receptors were taken from a woman aged 65 to 85 with acute or convalescent COVID-19. Both conserved end residues are part of each CDR3. The D gene is left open where the match is weak. Rows give clone size only sometimes, using once, few, many, or a class for an expanded clone.

NA	TRBV28	TRBJ1-1	once	14	CASSSRGGNTEAFF	TGTGCCAGCAGTTCCCGCGGGGGGAACACTGAAGCTTTCTTT
NA	TRBV29-1	TRBJ1-1	NA	12	CSVGQMNTEAFF	TGCAGCGTTGGACAGATGAACACTGAAGCTTTCTTT
TRBD2	TRBV9	TRBJ2-1	NA	15	CASTREAMGGNEQFF	TGTGCCAGCACCCGGGAGGCCATGGGGGGAAATGAGCAGTTCTTC
NA	TRBV2	TRBJ1-5	once	15	CASSEALGLEQPQHF	TGTGCCAGCAGTGAAGCGTTAGGACTGGAACAGCCCCAGCATTTT
NA	TRBV5-1	TRBJ2-7	NA	14	CASSLADPEEEQYF	TGCGCCAGCAGCTTGGCGGATCCGGAGGAGGAGCAGTACTTC
TRBD1	TRBV28	TRBJ2-7	NA	15	CASSDRQGGGYEQYF	TGTGCCAGCAGTGACCGACAGGGGGGGGGCTACGAGCAGTACTTC
NA	TRBV7-9	TRBJ1-1	NA	15	CASSTWPRGGTEAFF	TGTGCCAGCAGCACCTGGCCTCGGGGAGGGACTGAAGCTTTCTTT
TRBD1	TRBV11-2	TRBJ2-1	NA	13	CASSLARDRGDFF	TGTGCCAGCAGCTTAGCAAGGGACAGGGGAGATTTCTTC
NA	TRBV19	TRBJ1-2	NA	14	CASSIVGSGVGYTF	TGTGCCAGTAGTATAGTAGGCTCAGGGGTTGGCTACACCTTC
NA	TRBV4-1	TRBJ1-3	NA	15	CASSPSRSSGNTIYF	TGCGCCAGCAGCCCTAGTCGTTCCTCTGGAAACACCATATATTTT
NA	TRBV9	TRBJ2-5	NA	13	CASSVGHSETQYF	TGTGCCAGCAGCGTAGGTCATTCAGAGACCCAGTACTTC
TRBD1	TRBV2	TRBJ1-4	NA	13	CATDGTGGEKLFF	TGTGCCACCGACGGGACAGGGGGTGAAAAACTGTTTTTT
NA	TRBV12-5	TRBJ1-1	NA	13	CASGLEQYTEAFF	TGTGCTAGTGGTTTAGAACAGTACACTGAAGCTTTCTTT
TRBD2	TRBV6-1	TRBJ2-3	NA	18	CASRDGVGAAGATDTQYF	TGTGCCAGCCGTGATGGGGTTGGAGCAGCGGGGGCGACAGATACGCAGTATTTT
NA	TRBV27	TRBJ1-1	NA	12	CASSLGGREAFF	TGTGCCAGCAGTTTGGGGGGGCGAGAAGCTTTCTTT
NA	TRBV2	TRBJ2-2	few	13	CASSEGQAGELFF	TGTGCCAGCAGTGAAGGCCAGGCCGGGGAGCTGTTTTTT
NA	TRBV7-9	TRBJ1-1	NA	12	CASTRQDTEAFF	TGTGCCAGCACCCGACAGGACACTGAAGCTTTCTTT
TRBD1	TRBV11-2	TRBJ1-3	NA	16	CASSSLRTGVGNTIYF	TGTGCCAGCAGCTCCCTCCGGACAGGGGTTGGAAACACCATATATTTT
TRBD1	TRBV5-5	TRBJ1-5	NA	14	CASSLQDRAQPQHF	TGTGCCAGCAGCTTACAGGACAGGGCACAGCCCCAGCATTTT
TRBD2	TRBV4-1	TRBJ2-7	NA	15	CASSPWASGGVKQYF	TGCGCCAGCAGCCCCTGGGCTAGCGGGGGTGTAAAGCAGTACTTC
TRBD1	TRBV4-1	TRBJ1-5	NA	15	CASSQDRGQGKPQHF	TGCGCCAGCAGCCAGGATCGGGGACAGGGTAAGCCCCAGCATTTT
NA	TRBV2	TRBJ1-1	NA	14	CASSEDDRYTEAFF	TGTGCCAGCAGTGAAGACGACAGATACACTGAAGCTTTCTTT
NA	TRBV27	TRBJ1-2	NA	12	CASYDLGSGYTF	TGTGCCAGCTATGACCTCGGGAGTGGCTACACCTTC
TRBD1	TRBV5-8	TRBJ1-1	NA	13	CACRGLESLTAFF	TGTGCCTGCAGGGGGCTTGAAAGTTTGACGGCTTTCTTT
TRBD1	TRBV27	TRBJ2-7	NA	18	CASSLRLPGQGLGYEQYF	TGTGCCAGCAGTCTCAGACTGCCGGGACAGGGTTTGGGGTACGAGCAGTACTTC
NA	TRBV11-3	TRBJ1-1	once	15	CASSSLRGANTEAFF	TGTGCCAGCAGCTCGCTCCGGGGAGCGAACACTGAAGCTTTCTTT
NA	TRBV10-1	TRBJ2-1	few	13	CASSGGPYNEQFF	TGCGCCAGCAGCGGGGGGCCCTACAATGAGCAGTTCTTC
NA	TRBV9	TRBJ2-7	once	13	CASSAPQGHEQYF	TGTGCCAGCAGCGCCCCACAGGGCCACGAGCAGTACTTC